A selection of T cell receptor beta chains follows, all from one sample in a study of PD-L1 blockade in urothelial cancer. TCRdb keeps only in-frame clones here, not all; method: immunoSEQ multiplex PCR. The sample yields approximately 71,000 clones, roughly 84% seen once. The sample in question was PBMCs, obtained around atezolizumab (anti-PD-L1) treatment. The receptors shown here come from a woman aged 65 to 85 with urothelial cancer. CDR3s include the opening cysteine and the closing phenylalanine or tryptophan. D genes are given only for firm matches. The size field is filled for only some rows; it gives once, few, many or a size class.

v_gene	abundance	j_gene	d_gene	CDR3nt	CDR3aa
TRBV5-6	NA	TRBJ2-1	TRBD2	TGTGCCAGCAGCTTCGGGGGCGGGGGGCCCCCGCGGGAGCAGTTCTTC	CASSFGGGGPPREQFF
TRBV9	NA	TRBJ2-1	TRBD2	TGTGCCAGCAGCGTATCGGGACCCACCGGGAGGAATGAGCAGTTCTTC	CASSVSGPTGRNEQFF
TRBV7-9	NA	TRBJ2-7	TRBD2	TGTGCCAGCAGCTCCGGACTAGCGGGAGGGCTAGGGCTCTACGAGCAGTACTTC	CASSSGLAGGLGLYEQYF
TRBV2	NA	TRBJ2-3	TRBD2	TGTGCCAGCAGTGCCCCACGATCTAGCGGGAGGGTTGCAGATACGCAGTATTTT	CASSAPRSSGRVADTQYF
TRBV28	few	TRBJ2-1	NA	TGTGCCAGCAGGTTCATAGCCTACAATGAGCAGTTCTTC	CASRFIAYNEQFF
TRBV11-3	NA	TRBJ2-5	TRBD1	TGTGCCAGCAGCGGGACGGGACAGTTAGAGACCCAGTACTTC	CASSGTGQLETQYF
TRBV10-3	once	TRBJ1-5	TRBD1	TGTGCCACCGGGGGGGACAGTAGCAATCAGCCCCAGCATTTT	CATGGDSSNQPQHF
TRBV11-2	few	TRBJ2-7	TRBD1	TGTGCCAGCAGCTTACACAGGGGGATCACCTACGAGCAGTACTTC	CASSLHRGITYEQYF
TRBV19	NA	TRBJ1-5	NA	TGTGCCAGTAAGGTAACCGAGGCGAGCAATCAGCCCCAGCATTTT	CASKVTEASNQPQHF
TRBV28	NA	TRBJ2-7	TRBD2	TGTGCCAGCAGTTTAGCGGGGGGGGGCGCGGAGCAGTACTTC	CASSLAGGGAEQYF
TRBV6-6	NA	TRBJ2-1	TRBD2	TGTGCCAGCAGTTTTATGTCTAGCGGGGGGGCCGGTGAGCAGTTCTTC	CASSFMSSGGAGEQFF
TRBV7-2	once	TRBJ2-2	TRBD2	TGTGCCAGCAGCTTCGGCGGGGGGGCCCCCGGGGAGCTGTTTTTT	CASSFGGGAPGELFF
TRBV12-5	NA	TRBJ2-1	TRBD2	TGTGCTAGTGGTTTGGCTAGGACTAGCGGGGGGGCCGATGAGCAGTTCTTC	CASGLARTSGGADEQFF
TRBV4-1	NA	TRBJ1-2	TRBD1	TGCGCCAGCAGCCAACCGGGACAGGGGCACTATGGCTACACCTTC	CASSQPGQGHYGYTF
TRBV10-3	NA	TRBJ1-1	NA	TGTGCCATCAGTGTTTCGGGAGGAGGAACTGAAGCTTTCTTT	CAISVSGGGTEAFF
TRBV11-2	NA	TRBJ2-7	TRBD2	TGTGCCAGCAGCTTAATTGGACTAGCGATTTTGGACGAGCAGTACTTC	CASSLIGLAILDEQYF
TRBV6-6	NA	TRBJ1-1	NA	TGTGCCAGCAGTTACTCGACTGAGGAAGCTTTCTTT	CASSYSTEEAFF
TRBV21-1	NA	TRBJ1-1	NA	TGTGCCAGCAGTTCCACCGCGGGGCAGAACACTGAAGCTTTCTTT	CASSSTAGQNTEAFF
TRBV12-5	few	TRBJ2-1	TRBD1	TGTGCTAGTGGCCCGGGACAGGGGGCGGGTGAGCAGTTCTTC	CASGPGQGAGEQFF
TRBV19	NA	TRBJ1-5	NA	TGTGCCAGTAGTGGCACAGGTGGCAACCAGCCCCAGCATTTT	CASSGTGGNQPQHF
TRBV4-3	NA	TRBJ1-4	NA	TGCGCCAGCAGCCCTAACCCGCCCGGGTCCAGGGCAACTAATGAAAAACTGTTTTTT	CASSPNPPGSRATNEKLFF